This note documents a single T cell receptor beta chain sequence. Its specificity is unknown. Germline CDR1 SGHDT, CDR2 YYEEEE. CDR3 length: 15 residues. V shed 0 bases, J shed 7 bases, and the junction held 7 bases outside the gene matches. A universal primer site was added by template switching, and unique molecular identifiers were carried by the cDNA. A single record per CDR3 protein comes from TCRdb applying MiXCR to the 5' RACE reads. The sample carries approximately 300,000 distinct CDR3 sequences, roughly 8.6% recorded once. This record belongs to a study of identical twins. Study findings and constraints: Cross-sectional statistics underpinned the conclusions; the same donors were not followed. Insertions ran lower in abundant cord blood beta clonotypes, though not in memory repertoires.

The data also belong to a second study, concerning yellow fever vaccine responses in identical twins.

The chain recombines TRBV5-6 with TRBJ2-1, with 7 positions matching TRBD2. This clonotype originated in a woman younger than 30 in good health. Sequenced material: CD8+ T cells sorted from blood. CDR3 region: CASSLGGGGQNEQFF. CDR3 in DNA: TGTGCCAGCAGCTTGGGGGGGGGAGGGCAGAATGAGCAGTTCTTC.